This T cell receptor (beta chain) was captured by sequencing in a study of blood T cell repertoires in COVID-19 (TCRdb year 2020). As for the study more broadly: Samples from collaborators originated in the United States, Italy and Spain and spanned both the acute and convalescent phases of COVID-19. Deeply sampled blood TCRbeta repertoires from subjects exposed to, actively infected with, or recovered from COVID-19 were included in the dataset. Where available, HLA class I and class II types were taken from metadata supplied by the sample provider and were not determined by assay-based typing. Nearly every sample came with metadata listing a de-identified subject ID, COVID-19 status, age in years and sex. Samples came from the ongoing ImmuneRACE study (first 160 participants) plus 1,254 subjects from 6 global collaborators. A freely available public database, intended as a resource for researchers studying the immune response to SARS-CoV-2, is where the repertoires were released. The prospective study material was composed of cDNA or gDNA derived from T cells, B-cell-depleted T cells, or PBMCs.

Results and caveats for the whole study, not just this receptor: The quantity of clinical and demographic metadata differed by source and by participant and was supplied without curation.

Clipping removes 3 bases from V and 6 bases from J, with 9 as the unmatched junction base count. From its cysteine to its phenylalanine, the CDR3 spans 16 amino acids. Only CDR3 DNA is held: 48 bases, read in frame from base 1. Looking up the germline V gene (reference sequence) yields CDR1 MNHEY and CDR2 SMNVEV. Details on this clone: Its antigen target is currently unknown. Base-call qualities are not available, and no considerably larger clone is one nucleotide away.

In the prospective study, participants were about 18 to 100 years old, resided in 25 or so geographic areas of the United States, and were enrolled through a virtual design. Cohort assignment in the prospective study relied on participant-reported clinical history from a screening survey and a study questionnaire. Exposed participants were defined as having been in contact with someone with a PCR-confirmed or clinician-diagnosed COVID-19 case within 2 weeks of study entry. Each participant in the prospective study had whole blood, serum and a nasopharyngeal or oropharyngeal swab collected by mobile phlebotomists. Over a 2-month period, participants in the prospective study had the option of providing additional blood draws and questionnaires. Blood samples from the prospective study were shipped frozen or at room temperature prior to DNA extraction. TCRbeta CDR3 regions were amplified from genomic DNA by means of the immunoSEQ Assay, a bias-controlled multiplex PCR. In the source study's methods: Nucleated cell counts per sample were estimated from amplification of reference gene primers within the assay. Sequence reads were collapsed and filtered to measure the absolute abundance of every unique TCRbeta CDR3 rearrangement. For each sample, productive Simpson clonality was calculated as the square root of Simpson's diversity index across productive rearrangements. TCRdb stores this immuneACCESS table with in-frame sequences only. Part of the clones is absent; in the studies checked, under half of the shortfall reflects unresolved V genes, and no reason is known for the rest. Clone size and V and J calls were adopted from that table, with D and trimming inferred from the DNA. The sample records 350,000 or so clones, about 90% of which are singletons. Together, the top ten hold under 1.2% of the sample.

Input material: PBMCs or T cells enriched from blood (not recorded which). This chain joins TRBV27 to TRBJ2-2; 8 central bases correspond to TRBD1. This clonotype originated in a woman aged 25 to 39 who had been exposed to COVID-19. Here is the DNA: TGTGCCAGCAGTTTTCTCGGACAGGGTATCGCCGGGGAGCTGTTTTTT. This translates into CASSFLGQGIAGELFF.